The 20 T cell receptor beta chains presented below share a single source sample, sequenced in a study of blood T cell repertoires in COVID-19 (dated by TCRdb to between 2020 and 2021). The library was generated by the immunoSEQ multiplex PCR assay. TCRdb carries this immuneACCESS record with in-frame sequences only. Its versions omit some clonotypes, under half of them owing to an unresolved V gene in the studies checked, with the rest unexplained. Present in this sample are some 450,000 clones, over 85% of which were seen just once. The ten largest make up more than 0.7% of the sample. The sequencing input was peripheral blood. These receptors all stem from a man younger than 35 with COVID-19, enrolled during active disease.

V gene TRBV21-1 combines with J gene TRBJ2-7; TRBD2, the table's D call, lacks a check against the DNA. TRBV21-1 is a documented pseudogene. The CDR3 has 15 amino acids. The DNA for the CDR3 is TGTGCCAGCAGCGGGGATGCCGGGATCTTATCCGAGCAGTACTTC. Encoded protein: CASSGDAGILSEQYF.

The rearrangement joins TRBV11-3 to TRBJ1-4, with a possible D match to TRBD1 (6 bases). Germline-derived CDR1 and CDR2 are SGHNT and YENEEA. The CDR3 is 14 amino acids. V was clipped by 0 bases and J by 11 bases, with 13 bases between them. CDR3 region: CASSLDGAQGKLFF. The CDR3 DNA sequence: TGTGCCAGCAGCTTAGATGGGGCCCAGGGGAAACTGTTTTTT. Combining the CDR3 with reference TRBV11-3 and TRBJ1-4 gives the whole variable domain EAGVVQSPRYKIIEKKQPVAFWCNPISGHNTLYWYLQNLGQGPELLIRYENEEAVDDSQLPKDRFSAERLKGVDSTLKIQPAELGDSAVYLCASSLDGAQGKLFFGSGTQLSVL.

This clone showed up just once. The V and J genes are TRBV5-6 and TRBJ1-2; D is unresolved. Germline assignment: CDR1 SGHDT and CDR2 YYEEEE. V lost 5 bases and J 8 bases, leaving 10 bases between the germline ends. The CDR3 spans 11 residues. The CDR3 nucleotides are TGTGCCAGCAGACGTTCGGGGGGCTACACCTTC. As protein: CASRRSGGYTF.

The chain joins TRBV9 to TRBJ2-1; 10 bases fit TRBD1. The trim removed 0 bases at V and 9 bases at J, leaving 9 bases unmatched. The CDR3 is 16 residues long. Germline V gene sequence: CDR1 SGDLS, CDR2 YYNGEE. CDR3 protein: CASSVATGQGKSEQFF. The CDR3 DNA follows: TGTGCCAGCAGCGTAGCTACGGGACAGGGGAAAAGTGAGCAGTTCTTC.

The chain couples TRBV19 to TRBJ1-3; 8 nucleotides match TRBD1. The CDR3 runs to 14 residues. Germline CDR1 LNHDA, CDR2 SQIVND (reference sequence). V was pared by 7 bases and J by 5 bases, with 7 bases of the junction left unmatched. The DNA of the CDR3 is TGTGCCAGTAAGTCGGACAGGGAGAGAAACACCATATATTTT. This encodes CASKSDRERNTIYF. Based on the CDR3 plus reference TRBV19 and TRBJ1-3, the full variable domain is DGGITQSPKYLFRKEGQNVTLSCEQNLNHDAMYWYRQDPGQGLRLIYYSQIVNDFQKGDIAEGYSVSREKKESFPLTVTSAQKNPTAFYLCASKSDRERNTIYFGEGSWLTVV.

CDR3 amino acids: CASSFDRGQGGELFF. CDR3 in DNA: TGTGCCAGCAGCTTTGACAGGGGGCAAGGCGGGGAGCTGTTTTTT. The rearrangement joins TRBV6-5 to TRBJ2-2; 10 nucleotides agree with TRBD1. The V and J ends lost 6 bases and 7 bases, in that order; junction bases with no gene match: 8. The CDR3 totals 15 residues. Germline CDR1 is MNHEY and CDR2 is SVGAGI.

The V gene is TRBV2, the J gene TRBJ1-2, with a weak D call TRBD1 (5 bases). The CDR3 runs to 13 residues. V dropped 3 bases and J dropped 8 bases, with 13 bases sitting between them. In germline, CDR1 is SNHLY, CDR2 FYNNEI. In nucleotides, the CDR3 is TGTGCCAGCAGTGAGCTCGGGGAGGGGGGCTACACCTTC. As protein: CASSELGEGGYTF.

V usage is TRBV9 and J usage is TRBJ2-5; the D gene is possibly TRBD1 (6 bases). CDR3 length equals 14 residues. V dropped 7 bases and J dropped 5 bases, with 18 bases sitting between them. Germline CDR1 and CDR2: SGDLS and YYNGEE. DNA of the CDR3: TGTGCCAGCTCACGAGGTGGGGGCTGGGAGACCCAGTACTTC. Translated: CASSRGGGWETQYF.

The V call is TRBV6-5, the J call TRBJ1-5; D is perhaps TRBD1 (6 bases). Trimming shortened V by 2 bases and J by 5 bases, and 10 bases separated the two germline ends. Germline CDR1 MNHEY, CDR2 SVGAGI. The CDR3 sequence is 14 residues long. The CDR3 region has the DNA TGTGCCAGCAGTTACGACAGGCAGGATCAGCCCCAGCATTTT. As protein: CASSYDRQDQPQHF.

The chain couples TRBV19 to TRBJ1-3; D might be TRBD1 (5 bases). The CDR3 covers 15 residues. CDR1 is LNHDA and CDR2 is SQIVND in the germline V gene (reference sequence). Trimming pared 6 bases from V and 0 bases from J, leaving 12 bases between. The CDR3 DNA reads TGTGCCAGTAGAGAACGGGGGTTCTCTGGAAACACCATATATTTT. Translated, it gives CASRERGFSGNTIYF.

This clone was counted once. The chain couples TRBV20-1 to TRBJ2-5; 9 nucleotides match TRBD2. The CDR3 spans 14 residues. V gave up 3 bases and J gave up 3 bases; unmatched junction bases: 5. The germline gives CDR1 DFQATT, CDR2 SNEGSKA (reference sequence). The CDR3 coding sequence is TGCAGTGCTAGTCTAGCGGGGACCAAAGAGACCCAGTACTTC. It specifies CSASLAGTKETQYF.

The V gene is TRBV5-1, the J gene TRBJ2-1; D may be TRBD2 (5 bases). This CDR3 has 16 amino acids. CDR1 is SGHRS, CDR2 YFSETQ, per germline. V was clipped by 3 bases and J by 4 bases, with 17 bases between them. The CDR3, as DNA: TGCGCCAGCAGCTCCGGACTCCGATCCAGTTACAATGAGCAGTTCTTC. Its protein product is CASSSGLRSSYNEQFF.

This clone was picked up one time. The V call is TRBV5-5, the J call TRBJ2-1, with TRBD1 matching over 7 bases. The CDR3 runs 15 residues. V was pared by 2 bases and J by 3 bases, with 5 bases of the junction left unmatched. The germline V gene encodes CDR1 SGHKS and CDR2 YYEKEE (reference sequence). In DNA form, the CDR3 reads TGTGCCAGCAGCTTTTCTGACAGGGTCTACAATGAGCAGTTCTTC. This codes for CASSFSDRVYNEQFF.

This CDR3 is CASSLQGRNEKLFF. In DNA, the CDR3 is TGTGCCAGCTCACTACAGGGTAGAAATGAAAAACTGTTTTTT. J is TRBJ1-4 and V is TRBV18, with D possibly being TRBD1 (6 bases). Trimming removed 4 bases from V and 5 bases from J, with 11 bases in between. This CDR3 contains 14 residues. Per the germline V gene, CDR1 is KGHSH and CDR2 is LQKENI.

The chain employs TRBV15 and TRBJ1-5; no definite D call. Germline values: CDR1 LNHNV, CDR2 YYDKDF (reference sequence). Trimming shortened V by 0 bases and J by 5 bases, and 14 bases separated the two germline ends. The CDR3 has 16 amino acids. The CDR3 spells CATSRDVFVGDQPQHF. The CDR3 region has the DNA TGTGCCACCAGCAGAGATGTTTTTGTGGGCGATCAGCCCCAGCATTTT.

CDR3 nucleotide sequence: TGTGCCAGCAGCCCTATGTTCAGGGGGCGAGGTTCCTACGAGCAGTACTTC. This codes for CASSPMFRGRGSYEQYF. This rearrangement joins TRBV27 to TRBJ2-7; 8 bases align to TRBD1. This CDR3 contains 17 residues. J was trimmed by 1 base and V by 6 bases; bases with no gene match: 14. Germline V gene lookup returns CDR1 MNHEY and CDR2 SMNVEV (reference sequence).

V usage is TRBV12-5 and J usage is TRBJ2-1, with TRBD2 matching 9 bases. Trimming cost V 7 bases and J 5 bases; bases outside gene matches: 12. The CDR3 runs 16 residues. CDR1 LGHNT and CDR2 FRNRAP come from the germline V gene. CDR3 amino acids: CASVSYPSGADNEQFF. CDR3 nucleotide sequence: TGTGCTAGTGTCTCATACCCTAGCGGGGCAGACAATGAGCAGTTCTTC.

V gene TRBV19 combines with J gene TRBJ1-6, with D perhaps matching TRBD1 (5 bases). The germline V gene encodes CDR1 LNHDA and CDR2 SQIVND (reference sequence). V was cut by 4 bases and J by 8 bases, with 24 bases left in between. This CDR3 region has 18 residues. The chain's CDR3 is CASSNQRGVGQGYSPLHF. CDR3 in DNA: TGTGCCAGTAGTAATCAGCGCGGCGTAGGGCAGGGATATTCACCCCTCCACTTT.

The chain couples TRBV12-3 or TRBV12-4 to TRBJ2-7; no clear D gene. The CDR3 consists of 13 residues. V lost 3 bases to trimming and J lost 5 bases, with 11 bases between them. The CDR3 sequence is CASSFSPLDEQYF. The CDR3 coding sequence is TGTGCCAGCAGTTTTTCCCCCTTAGACGAGCAGTACTTC.

Remarks on this clone: The junction departs from the called germline gene at one end, perhaps through a read error. The rearrangement joins TRBV6-1 to TRBJ2-7, with 8 positions matching TRBD2. The CDR3 loop spans 14 amino acids. Germline CDR1 is MNHNS and CDR2 is SASEGT. CDR3 in DNA: TGTGCCAGCAGTGAATCCAACGGTTTAGCGGGGATCGTCTTC. Residues: CASSESNGLAGIVF.